This T cell receptor beta chain appears in the sequencing data of a study of cytomegalovirus exposure and HLA in healthy donors. Overall study results and limits: According to a later analysis, TCR clusters from the first cohort tended to co-occur in the 90 to 150 validation repertoires. The authors listed around 150 TCR beta chains as cytomegalovirus-associated.

Regarding this clone: The target antigen is unknown.

The CDR3 runs to 13 residues. The junction had 1 base not matched to a gene; V was cut back by 8 bases and J by 2 bases. Per the germline V gene, CDR1 is SNHLY and CDR2 is FYNNEI. Sequencing used immunoSEQ multiplex PCR; TCRdb keeps in-frame clones, though not all of them. The sample contains about 160,000 clones, roughly 89% of which appear only once. The sequencing input was PBMCs. The V gene is TRBV2, the J gene TRBJ2-1; 9 bases match TRBD2. This sequence was found in a man younger than 30 in good health and CMV-seropositive. The CDR3 is CASEREAYNEQFF. CDR3 coding DNA: TGTGCCAGCGAGCGGGAGGCCTACAATGAGCAGTTCTTC.